This passage covers 10 T cell receptor beta chains from one sample sequenced in a study of blood T cell repertoires in COVID-19. Here immunoSEQ multiplex PCR was the method, and the copy in TCRdb shows in-frame clones only, minus some. The table records over 100,000 clones, roughly 84% of them present only once. The sequencing sample was made of peripheral blood. These receptors came from a woman between 45 and 60 years old with acute or convalescent COVID-19.

The rearrangement joins TRBV4-1 to TRBJ2-1; 8 bases align to TRBD1. Germline V lookup: CDR1 MGHRA, CDR2 YSYEKL. CDR3 length: 16 residues. Trimming removed 4 bases from V and 4 bases from J; junction bases left unmatched: 9. CDR3 loop: CASSRSTGEGYNEQFF. CDR3 DNA sequence: TGCGCCAGCAGCCGATCGACAGGGGAAGGGTACAATGAGCAGTTCTTC.

The chain uses TRBV2 and TRBJ2-4; maybe TRBD1 (6 bases). Germline V gene lookup returns CDR1 SNHLY and CDR2 FYNNEI. The ends were cut back, 7 bases at V and 9 bases at J, with 19 bases in the middle. The CDR3 spans 14 residues. This chain's CDR3 is CASTSTTGMGIQYF. DNA of the CDR3: TGTGCCAGCACCTCAACCACAGGGATGGGCATTCAGTACTTC.

The CDR3 protein is CATGDRLNTEAFF. CDR3 DNA sequence: TGTGCCACCGGGGACAGGCTAAACACTGAAGCTTTCTTT. The V gene is TRBV6-5, the J gene TRBJ1-1; 8 bases agree with TRBD1. The V and J ends lost 10 bases and 2 bases, in that order; junction bases with no gene match: 6. The length of the CDR3 is 13 residues. The germline gives CDR1 MNHEY, CDR2 SVGAGI.

This chain uses TRBV5-4 with TRBJ2-1; 8 nucleotides agree with TRBD2. This CDR3 is built from 13 residues. V gave up 0 bases and J gave up 10 bases; unmatched junction bases: 3. In germline, CDR1 is SGHNT, CDR2 YYREEE (reference sequence). Written as DNA, the CDR3 is TGTGCCAGCAGCTTGGACCCGGGGGGGGAGCAGTTCTTC. Translation: CASSLDPGGEQFF.

This clone occurred a few times. V and J are TRBV6-6 and TRBJ2-3, with 7 bases fitting TRBD1. The germline V gene has CDR1 MNHNY and CDR2 SVGAGI (reference sequence). V gave up 2 bases and J gave up 1 base; unmatched junction bases: 3. This CDR3 spans 15 amino acids. CDR3 bases: TGTGCCAGCAGTTACGGGGACAGTCGCACAGATACGCAGTATTTT. As protein: CASSYGDSRTDTQYF.

This clone appeared once. V and J are TRBV6-5 and TRBJ1-2; 9 bases match TRBD1. V was clipped by 6 bases and J by 4 bases; unmatched bases: 6. The germline V gene encodes CDR1 MNHEY and CDR2 SVGAGI. The CDR3 is 14 residues long. The CDR3 DNA reads TGTGCCAGCAGCACAGGGGGCGCCGTCTATGGCTACACCTTC. Protein sequence: CASSTGGAVYGYTF.

The genes are TRBV7-3 and TRBJ2-7; D is uncertain. CDR3 length equals 13 residues. V was pared by 1 base and J by 5 bases, with 9 bases between. The germline V gene has CDR1 SGHTA and CDR2 FQGTGA. The CDR3 region is CASSLNALNEQYF. CDR3 bases: TGTGCCAGCAGCTTAAATGCCCTAAACGAGCAGTACTTC.

This clone was seen once. The chain joins TRBV25-1 to TRBJ2-1, with TRBD1 matching 8 bases. The CDR3 loop spans 16 amino acids. Germline V gene data show CDR1 as MGHDK and CDR2 as SYGVNS. V lost 1 base, J lost 0 bases, and 2 bases stayed unmatched. The CDR3 reads CASSEFGTGSYNEQFF. The CDR3 nucleotides read TGTGCCAGCAGTGAATTCGGGACAGGCTCCTACAATGAGCAGTTCTTC.

This chain uses TRBV24-1 with TRBJ2-2; 12 bases line up with TRBD2. J lost 5 bases, V lost 4 bases, and 10 bases had no gene match. This CDR3 comprises 18 residues. Germline-derived CDR1 and CDR2 are KGHDR and SFDVKD. The CDR3 DNA reads as TGTGCCACCAGTGAGAGGACTAGCGGGGCCCTTTATACCGGGGAGCTGTTTTTT. Protein: CATSERTSGALYTGELFF.

The rearrangement uses TRBV5-1 and TRBJ2-2, with TRBD1 matching over 9 bases. Germline loops: CDR1 SGHRS, CDR2 YFSETQ. Trimming removed 3 bases from V and 5 bases from J; junction bases left unmatched: 2. There are 14 residues in the CDR3. The CDR3 DNA reads TGCGCCAGCAGCTGGACAGGGGAGACCGGGGAGCTGTTTTTT. Its protein product is CASSWTGETGELFF.